This T cell receptor (beta chain) comes out of a study of molecular identifiers for immune sequencing clone quantification. About this clonotype: The antigen remains undetermined. Compared with germline, one end of the junction differs, possibly owing to a read error.

General study points: Clones that had above 20 RNA copies took up over 99% of effector molecules but under 1% in naive cells.

Libraries of naive CD8 cells were prepared from 20,000 to 1,000,000 sorted cells using 10%, 30% or 50% RNA. Sorting captured naive CD8 T cells as CD8+CD4-CCR7+CD45RA+. Via MiXCR, TCRdb re-called the PCR reads, giving one row per CDR3 protein. The sample records a few hundred thousand distinct CDR3 sequences, about a fifth being singletons. Germline lookup yields CDR1 LGHDT and CDR2 YNNKEL (reference sequence). CDR3 size: 17 residues. This receptor was obtained from a human donor in good health. Some libraries in this study had Jurkat cell RNA spiked in. The rearrangement uses TRBV3-1 and TRBJ2-5; D could derive from TRBD1 or TRBD2 (6 bases each). Sequenced material: naive CD8+ T cells from blood, with Jurkat cell RNA spiked in. Subset noted: FACS-sorted CD8+CD4-CCR7+CD45RA+ naive T cells. The CDR3 DNA reads as TGTGCCAGTGGGCCGCTAATAATCGCGGGACACAAAGAGGCCCAGTACTTC. Protein sequence: CASGPLIIAGHKEAQYF.